The 27 T cell receptor beta chains below all came from one sample that was sequenced in a study of post-analysis software for immune sequencing data (dated by TCRdb to between 2014 and 2017). What the work shows at the level of the full study, not this receptor alone: Significantly higher frequencies in patients than in controls were found for five or six TRBV segments, including TRBV5-6, TRBV5-1 and TRBV20-1.

Library preparation used PCR. The reads were generated on an Illumina HiSeq 2500. To reduce PCR and sequencing biases, unique molecular identifiers were incorporated into the TCR beta cDNA libraries. The raw public data were reprocessed by TCRdb itself: fastp quality trimming at Q25, MiXCR clonotype calling, in-frame beta chains only. One record per CDR3 amino acid sequence lists the most common genes and DNA. Recorded for this sample are some 800,000 distinct CDR3 sequences; about 45% of them occurred a single time. The top ten clonotypes cover 4.9% of the sample. No antigen is known for these receptors. What was sequenced was blood. The source is a girl between 10 and 17 years old with multiple sclerosis.

The V call is TRBV9, the J call TRBJ2-7; 7 bases agree with TRBD1. This CDR3 contains 14 residues. V shed 3 bases and J 1 base; nucleotides not matched to a gene: 4. Germline V gives CDR1 SGDLS, CDR2 YYNGEE. For the CDR3, the DNA is TGTGCCAGCAGCGCCGACAGGGTTTCCTACGAGCAGTACTTC. Its translation: CASSADRVSYEQYF.

The rearrangement uses TRBV6-5 and TRBJ2-5; no reliable D call. This CDR3 is built from 14 residues. In germline, CDR1 is MNHEY, CDR2 SVGAGI. The germline V and J ends were trimmed by 2 bases and 1 base, with 8 bases remaining between them. The CDR3 region has the DNA TGTGCCAGCAGTTACACAGCCACCCAAGAGACCCAGTACTTC. It codes for CASSYTATQETQYF.

This chain connects TRBV10-3 to TRBJ1-2; perhaps TRBD1 as D (5 bases). V lost 5 bases and J 8 bases, leaving 12 bases between the germline ends. The CDR3 has 12 amino acids. Germline V CDR1 and CDR2: ENHRY, SYGVKD. CDR3: CAISTGTSGYTF. CDR3 sequence (DNA): TGTGCCATCAGTACCGGGACTAGCGGCTACACCTTC.

The V call is TRBV13, the J call TRBJ2-4; 8 bases match TRBD2. The CDR3 is 14 residues long. Unmatched junction bases numbered 7, after V lost 5 bases and J lost 7 bases. Germline V lookup: CDR1 PRHDT, CDR2 FYEKMQ (reference sequence). The CDR3 DNA reads TGTGCCAGCAGCACCGGGGGGGGCTGGAACATTCAGTACTTC. Translated, it gives CASSTGGGWNIQYF. The variable domain in full, completed from reference TRBV13 and TRBJ2-4, reads AAGVIQSPRHLIKEKRETATLKCYPIPRHDTVYWYQQGPGQDPQFLISFYEKMQSDKGSIPDRFSAQQFSDYHSELNMSSLELGDSALYFCASSTGGGWNIQYFGAGTRLSVL.

The chain is built from TRBV15 and TRBJ2-1; D is unresolved. There are 16 residues in the CDR3. Germline V gives CDR1 LNHNV, CDR2 YYDKDF (reference sequence). The ends were cut back, 0 bases at V and 0 bases at J, with 9 bases in the middle. Here the CDR3 reads CATSRDGFSSYNEQFF. CDR3 bases: TGTGCCACCAGCAGAGATGGGTTCAGCTCCTACAATGAGCAGTTCTTC.

This sequence joins TRBV20-1 and TRBJ1-2; D possibly corresponds to TRBD1 (5 bases). The CDR3 is 13 residues long. Germline V gene sequence: CDR1 DFQATT, CDR2 SNEGSKA (reference sequence). The V gene lost 3 bases and the J gene lost 1 base, with 9 bases spanning the gap. The CDR3 DNA sequence: TGCAGTGCTAGTGAACAGGTTAACTATGGCTACACCTTC. Protein product: CSASEQVNYGYTF.

The rearrangement joins TRBV5-1 to TRBJ2-3; the match to TRBD2 covers 10 bases. The CDR3 covers 16 residues. Trimming removed 5 bases from V and 5 bases from J; junction bases left unmatched: 11. CDR1 is SGHRS, CDR2 YFSETQ, per germline. CDR3 protein: CASRPPLAGVGDTQYF. CDR3 nucleotide sequence: TGCGCCAGCAGACCTCCTCTAGCGGGAGTTGGAGATACGCAGTATTTT.

The V call is TRBV7-2, the J call TRBJ1-2; 9 nucleotides align to TRBD1. The J segment lost 1 base and the V segment lost 5 bases, leaving 2 bases of the junction unmatched. This CDR3 is 14 amino acids long. Germline values: CDR1 SGHTA, CDR2 FQGNSA. In DNA form, the CDR3 reads TGTGCCAGCAGCGGACAGGGGAGTAACTATGGCTACACCTTC. Amino acid sequence: CASSGQGSNYGYTF. Supplemented by reference TRBV7-2 and TRBJ1-2, the full variable domain reads GAGVSQSPSNKVTEKGKDVELRCDPISGHTALYWYRQSLGQGLEFLIYFQGNSAPDKSGLPSDRFSAERTGGSVSTLTIQRTQQEDSAVYLCASSGQGSNYGYTFGSGTRLTVV.

The chain links TRBV15 to TRBJ2-1; 9 bases align to TRBD1. Germline CDR1 is LNHNV and CDR2 is YYDKDF (reference sequence). This CDR3 has 15 amino acids. Trimming removed 3 bases from V and 5 bases from J; junction bases left unmatched: 5. The CDR3 DNA reads TGTGCCACCAGCAGCACCGGACAGGGGAACAATGAGCAGTTCTTC. Amino acid sequence: CATSSTGQGNNEQFF. Based on the CDR3 plus reference TRBV15 and TRBJ2-1, the full variable domain is DAMVIQNPRYQVTQFGKPVTLSCSQTLNHNVMYWYQQKSSQAPKLLFHYYDKDFNNEADTPDNFQSRRPNTSFCFLDIRSPGLGDTAMYLCATSSTGQGNNEQFFGPGTRLTVL.

The rearrangement links TRBV4-1 to TRBJ1-2, with D maybe TRBD1 (5 bases). The germline V gene encodes CDR1 MGHRA and CDR2 YSYEKL. The CDR3 spans 18 residues. V lost 0 bases, J lost 5 bases, and 22 bases lay in between. The CDR3 nucleotides read TGCGCCAGCAGCCAAGATGACCTAAGGGCCGTGGGGACTTATGGCTACACCTTC. As protein: CASSQDDLRAVGTYGYTF.

This clonotype has only a few counts. The CDR3 nucleotides read TGTGCCAGCAGTCCGAACGCGGGACCATATGGCTACACCTTC. This sequence encodes CASSPNAGPYGYTF. The rearrangement uses TRBV27 and TRBJ1-2, with a weak D call TRBD1 (5 bases). The CDR3 spans 14 residues. The germline V gene encodes CDR1 MNHEY and CDR2 SMNVEV (reference sequence). The germline V and J ends were trimmed by 5 bases and 5 bases, with 15 bases remaining between them.

A word on this clonotype: One end of the junction varies from germline; a read error may be responsible. The chain has TRBV24-1 and TRBJ1-5; D gene ambiguous. This CDR3 contains 14 residues. Germline lookup yields CDR1 KGHDR and CDR2 SFDVKD. The CDR3 is CATSNLGQSGPQHF. The CDR3 DNA sequence: TGTGCCACCAGTAATTTAGGGCAAAGTGGGCCCCAGCATTTT.

The V call is TRBV2, the J call TRBJ1-5; TRBD1 might be the D (6 bases). The V end lost 4 bases, the J end lost 0 bases, and 19 bases lay between the germline ends. This CDR3 has 18 residues. CDR1 is SNHLY, CDR2 FYNNEI, per germline. CDR3 amino acids: CASSVSDRAPPSNQPQHF. CDR3 sequence (DNA): TGTGCCAGCAGTGTTTCGGACAGAGCCCCTCCTAGCAATCAGCCCCAGCATTTT.

This clonotype was detected only once. The chain links TRBV12-3 or TRBV12-4 to TRBJ2-7; maybe TRBD1 (5 bases). Trimming stripped 5 bases from V and 8 bases from J, with 19 bases between. The CDR3 length is 14 residues. CDR3 in amino acids: CASSPQGISNQQYF. CDR3 nucleotides: TGTGCCAGCAGTCCCCAGGGAATCAGCAATCAGCAGTACTTC.

The chain has TRBV20-1 and TRBJ1-2; D may be TRBD1 (5 bases). The V and J ends lost 6 bases and 8 bases respectively, with 19 bases between them. Germline assignment: CDR1 DFQATT and CDR2 SNEGSKA (reference sequence). CDR3 length: 13 amino acids. The CDR3 region is CSAKKGAASGYTF. CDR3 nucleotide sequence: TGCAGTGCCAAGAAAGGGGCGGCGAGCGGCTACACCTTC.

The genes are TRBV28 and TRBJ2-6; D remains unclear. Germline V gives CDR1 MDHEN, CDR2 SYDVKM. The CDR3 is made up of 14 amino acids. V was shortened by 6 bases and J by 2 bases, with 8 bases between the two germline ends. CDR3 sequence (DNA): TGTGCCAGCAGCCCGCACACTGGGGCCAACGTCCTGACTTTC. This gives the protein CASSPHTGANVLTF.

A few counts support this clonotype. This chain joins TRBV12-3 or TRBV12-4 and TRBJ2-1; perhaps TRBD2 as D (7 bases). This CDR3 is built from 14 residues. V was clipped by 6 bases and J by 6 bases, with 15 bases between them. Here the CDR3 reads CASSGLGGINEQFF. CDR3 sequence (DNA): TGTGCCAGCAGCGGACTAGGGGGGATCAATGAGCAGTTCTTC.

This clonotype has a count of ten or more. V gene TRBV12-3 or TRBV12-4 combines with J gene TRBJ1-6, with TRBD1 as a possible D gene (5 bases). The CDR3 has 15 residues. Trimming removed 4 bases at V and 7 bases at J, with 14 bases between. In nucleotides, the CDR3 is TGTGCCAGCAGTTGGGGCGTCGGGGGAAATTCACCCCTCCACTTT. Its protein is CASSWGVGGNSPLHF.

Only a few counts were recorded for this clonotype. The gene calls are TRBV20-1 and TRBJ2-5; 7 nucleotides line up with TRBD2. The germline V gene encodes CDR1 DFQATT and CDR2 SNEGSKA (reference sequence). The CDR3 sequence is 15 residues long. V dropped 0 bases and J dropped 3; count of bases not matched to a gene: 7. Here the CDR3 reads CSARDFGLGEETQYF. CDR3 nucleotide sequence: TGCAGTGCTAGAGATTTCGGACTAGGGGAAGAGACCCAGTACTTC.

In DNA form, the CDR3 reads TGTGCCAGCAGCGACAGTAACTATGGCTACACCTTC. This sequence encodes CASSDSNYGYTF. This sequence joins TRBV12-3 or TRBV12-4 and TRBJ1-2, with D maybe TRBD1 (5 bases). The CDR3 extends over 12 amino acids. Trimming left V 6 bases short and J 1 base short, with 6 bases between.

This clonotype was found once. The chain joins TRBV5-4 to TRBJ2-5; either TRBD1 or TRBD2 may supply D (5 bases each). Germline CDR1 reads SGHNT; CDR2 reads YYREEE (reference sequence). The germline V and J ends were trimmed by 4 bases and 5 bases, with 12 bases remaining between them. This CDR3 is built from 13 residues. CDR3 residues: CASSLRDPETQYF. The DNA for the CDR3 is TGTGCCAGCAGCCTCCGGGACCCTGAGACCCAGTACTTC.

V is TRBV2 and J is TRBJ1-1, with D unclear. The V end lost 3 bases, the J end lost 0 bases, and 8 bases lay between the germline ends. This CDR3 has 14 residues. From germline, CDR1 is SNHLY and CDR2 FYNNEI. CDR3: CASSDGQVNTEAFF. CDR3 nucleotide sequence: TGTGCCAGCAGTGATGGCCAGGTGAACACTGAAGCTTTCTTT.

The rearrangement joins TRBV7-2 to TRBJ2-5, with 7 positions matching TRBD2. The tail of the sequence fits TRBJ2-7 better, so the J call may be wrong. This CDR3 is built from 15 residues. Looked up from germline, CDR1 is SGHTA and CDR2 is FQGNSA. CDR3 sequence (DNA): TGTGCCAGCAGCTTAGCAGAGCGGGGTCCCTACGAGCAGTACTTC. Protein sequence: CASSLAERGPYEQYF.

This sequence joins TRBV12-3 or TRBV12-4 and TRBJ2-7, with TRBD1 identical over 10 bases. The CDR3 runs 15 residues. Trimming at V came to 5 bases and at J to 4 bases, leaving 8 bases not matched to a gene. The CDR3 spells CASSQPGQGLYEQYF. DNA of the CDR3: TGTGCCAGCAGTCAGCCGGGACAGGGGTTGTACGAGCAGTACTTC.

The gene calls are TRBV24-1 and TRBJ2-1; D may be TRBD2 (5 bases). The J call may be incorrect, as the DNA end agrees better with TRBJ2-7. The germline gives CDR1 KGHDR, CDR2 SFDVKD. This CDR3 has 13 residues. Here the CDR3 reads CATSVPGKDEQYF. In DNA, the CDR3 is TGTGCCACCAGTGTTCCGGGGAAAGACGAGCAGTACTTC.

This clonotype was seen more than once but under ten times. J is TRBJ2-5 and V is TRBV12-3 or TRBV12-4; D is ambiguous. V was cut by 3 bases and J by 5 bases, with 13 bases left in between. This CDR3 is 14 amino acids long. CDR3 sequence (DNA): TGTGCCAGCAGTTTGGTTACCCTGGGGGAGACCCAGTACTTC. Amino acid sequence: CASSLVTLGETQYF.

The rearrangement links TRBV5-1 to TRBJ2-3; D is possibly TRBD2 (6 bases). The germline gives CDR1 SGHRS, CDR2 YFSETQ. CDR3 size: 15 residues. Trimming took off 3 bases at V and 6 bases at J, with 17 bases between the two ends. CDR3 DNA: TGCGCCAGCAGCTCGGAGGGCCTAAGTTTGGATACGCAGTATTTT. Translating gives CASSSEGLSLDTQYF. The full variable domain, with the rest looked up from reference TRBV5-1 and TRBJ2-3, is KAGVTQTPRYLIKTRGQQVTLSCSPISGHRSVSWYQQTPGQGLQFLFEYFSETQRNKGNFPGRFSGRQFSNSRSEMNVSTLELGDSALYLCASSSEGLSLDTQYFGPGTRLTVL.